This is a list of T cell receptor beta chains from one sample in a study of beta chain features in type 1 diabetes. TCRdb keeps only in-frame clones here, not all; method: immunoSEQ multiplex PCR. The data hold around 340,000 clones, with roughly 8.8% observed a single time. Sequencing was done on a sample of central memory CD4+ T cells from blood. These receptors were collected from a man aged 25 to 45 with type 1 diabetes. Both conserved end residues are part of each CDR3. A D gene is named only where the DNA matches it firmly. Clone sizes are given selectively: once, few, many, or a class where the clone is expanded.

d_gene	j_gene	v_gene	abundance	CDR3aa	CDR3nt
.	TRBJ2-3	TRBV11-2	.	CASSLEGFTDTQYF	TGTGCCAGCAGCTTAGAAGGGTTCACAGATACGCAGTATTTT
TRBD1	TRBJ1-2	TRBV5-6	few	CASIWSQIWDSNYGYTF	TGTGCCAGCATCTGGTCGCAGATCTGGGACAGTAACTATGGCTACACCTTC
TRBD2	TRBJ2-5	TRBV5-5	.	CASSPPGLAGGGQTQYF	TGTGCCAGCAGCCCTCCGGGACTAGCGGGGGGCGGGCAGACCCAGTACTTC
.	TRBJ2-3	TRBV5-1	few	CASSSDGTSTDTQYF	TGCGCCAGCAGCTCAGACGGAACTAGCACAGATACGCAGTATTTT
.	TRBJ2-3	TRBV5-6	.	CASSFRGPDTQYF	TGTGCCAGCAGCTTCCGGGGCCCAGATACGCAGTATTTT
.	TRBJ1-2	TRBV10-2	.	CASWGYNYGYTF	TGCGCCAGCTGGGGATACAACTATGGCTACACCTTC
.	TRBJ2-5	TRBV6-1	few	CASRRETQYF	TGTGCCAGCAGGAGAGAGACCCAGTACTTC
.	TRBJ2-5	TRBV21-1	few	CASSKSPWRGQGQETQYF	TGTGCCAGCAGCAAAAGCCCGTGGAGGGGACAGGGTCAAGAGACCCAGTACTTC
TRBD1	TRBJ2-7	TRBV5-4	few	CASSFSDRGRHEQYF	TGTGCCAGCAGCTTTTCGGACAGGGGGCGCCACGAGCAGTACTTC
TRBD1	TRBJ2-2	TRBV29-1	few	CSVRQGANTGELFF	TGCAGCGTTCGACAGGGGGCGAACACCGGGGAGCTGTTTTTT
.	TRBJ1-1	TRBV30	once	CAWSVGWGQENTEAFF	TGTGCCTGGAGTGTGGGTTGGGGGCAGGAGAACACTGAAGCTTTCTTT
TRBD2	TRBJ2-7	TRBV7-2	few	CASSLAGTPREQYF	TGTGCCAGCAGCCTAGCGGGGACCCCCCGGGAGCAGTACTTC
.	TRBJ2-7	TRBV5-6	many	CASSRTTGRLLGYEQYF	TGTGCCAGCAGCCGAACGACAGGGAGGCTCCTCGGCTACGAGCAGTACTTC
.	TRBJ2-7	TRBV4-3	few	CASSQVGAVHEQYF	TGCGCCAGCAGCCAAGTGGGCGCGGTTCACGAGCAGTACTTC
.	TRBJ2-7	TRBV7-2	few	CASSSETGAYEQYF	TGTGCCAGCAGCTCCGAGACGGGTGCCTACGAGCAGTACTTC
.	TRBJ1-4	TRBV27	.	CASSLSGGTNEKLFF	TGTGCCAGCAGTTTATCTGGGGGGACTAATGAAAAACTGTTTTTT
TRBD1	TRBJ1-2	TRBV19	few	CASSIRDRDGYTF	TGTGCCAGTAGTATCCGGGACAGAGATGGCTACACCTTC
TRBD1	TRBJ1-5	TRBV30	.	CAWSAGTAVNQPQHF	TGTGCCTGGAGTGCCGGGACAGCTGTTAATCAGCCCCAGCATTTT
.	TRBJ2-7	TRBV11-3	.	CASSIGWNEQYF	TGTGCCAGCAGTATAGGGTGGAACGAGCAGTACTTC
TRBD1	TRBJ1-2	TRBV28	.	CASSITGVPGGYTF	TGTGCCAGCAGTATCACAGGGGTCCCCGGCGGCTACACCTTC
.	TRBJ2-7	TRBV14	few	CASSQDVGRYEQYF	TGTGCCAGCAGCCAAGATGTAGGGCGCTACGAGCAGTACTTC
TRBD1	TRBJ1-4	TRBV7-2	.	CASSSRTRDSGEKLFF	TGTGCCAGCAGCTCGCGGACCCGGGACAGTGGCGAAAAACTGTTTTTT
.	TRBJ2-4	TRBV4-3	few	CASSQDLAVGKNIQYF	TGCGCCAGCAGCCAAGATCTGGCGGTAGGGAAAAACATTCAGTACTTC
TRBD1	TRBJ1-2	TRBV29-1	few	CSAWTGGQGYGYTF	TGCAGCGCCTGGACAGGTGGACAGGGCTATGGCTACACCTTC
.	TRBJ1-3	TRBV7-9	many	CASSLSGGTEYF	TGTGCCAGCAGCCTCTCGGGAGGGACGGAATATTTT
.	TRBJ1-4	TRBV28	few	CASSLRGRRNEKLFF	TGTGCCAGCAGTTTACGAGGGCGACGGAATGAAAAACTGTTTTTT
TRBD1	TRBJ1-5	TRBV6-5	.	CASSEQGPFAQHF	TGTGCCAGCAGCGAACAGGGGCCCTTCGCCCAGCATTTT
.	TRBJ1-1	TRBV28	many	CASIWSQNTEAFF	TGTGCCAGCATTTGGTCGCAGAACACTGAAGCTTTCTTT
.	TRBJ1-5	TRBV6-6	few	CASTDGDQPQHF	TGTGCCAGCACCGACGGGGATCAGCCCCAGCATTTT
TRBD2	TRBJ2-7	TRBV25-1	.	CASSPSGGNYEQYF	TGTGCCAGCAGTCCAAGCGGGGGTAACTACGAGCAGTACTTC
TRBD2	TRBJ2-5	TRBV7-2	few	CASSTGGTSGPKETQYF	TGTGCCAGCAGCACCGGCGGGACTAGCGGCCCTAAGGAGACCCAGTACTTC
.	TRBJ2-2	TRBV7-2	many	CASRLQGGFSNTGELFF	TGTGCCAGCAGACTACAGGGAGGTTTCTCGAACACCGGGGAGCTGTTTTTT
TRBD2	TRBJ2-3	TRBV13	few	CASSLYKLAGGRTDTQYF	TGTGCCAGCAGCCTATACAAACTAGCGGGGGGTCGCACAGATACGCAGTATTTT
.	TRBJ2-5	TRBV15	.	CATSRDLRETQYF	TGTGCCACCAGCAGAGATCTTAGGGAGACCCAGTACTTC
TRBD1	TRBJ1-1	TRBV4-3	.	CASTETGGGGITEAFF	TGCGCCAGCACCGAAACAGGGGGCGGGGGTATCACTGAAGCTTTCTTT
.	TRBJ2-5	TRBV9	.	CASSPRLSEQETQYF	TGTGCCAGCAGCCCCCGGTTATCAGAGCAAGAGACCCAGTACTTC
.	TRBJ1-2	TRBV28	few	CASSTGTGTYGYTF	TGTGCCAGCAGTACCGGGACGGGTACATATGGCTACACCTTC
.	TRBJ2-5	TRBV7-2	.	CASSFDLVRAGLVETQYF	TGTGCCAGCAGTTTCGACCTAGTGAGGGCAGGGTTGGTTGAGACCCAGTACTTC
.	TRBJ1-2	TRBV9	few	CASSEGPKAPKTYGYTF	TGTGCCAGCAGCGAGGGGCCCAAAGCCCCCAAGACATATGGCTACACCTTC
.	TRBJ2-4	TRBV27	.	CASSPWDNKNIQYF	TGTGCCAGCAGTCCCTGGGACAACAAAAACATTCAGTACTTC
.	TRBJ2-7	TRBV19	.	CASSIAGEQYF	TGTGCCAGTAGTATAGCGGGAGAGCAGTACTTC
.	TRBJ2-3	TRBV4-3	.	CASSQDYSFSDTQYF	TGCGCCAGCAGCCAAGATTACTCCTTCTCGGATACGCAGTATTTT
TRBD1	TRBJ1-2	TRBV4-3	few	CASSQGRQGGGYTF	TGCGCCAGCAGCCAAGGTAGACAGGGTGGCGGCTACACCTTC
.	TRBJ2-5	TRBV18	few	CASSPGGEETQYF	TGTGCCAGCTCACCAGGAGGGGAGGAGACCCAGTACTTC
TRBD2	TRBJ2-3	TRBV5-6	few	CASSPLAGLTDTQYF	TGTGCCAGCAGCCCCCTAGCGGGGCTCACAGATACGCAGTATTTT
.	TRBJ1-2	TRBV2	.	CASSLRTANYGYTF	TGTGCCAGCAGCCTCAGGACAGCTAACTATGGCTACACCTTC
.	TRBJ2-1	TRBV5-6	few	CASTLASYNEQFF	TGTGCCAGCACCCTAGCCAGTTACAATGAGCAGTTCTTC
.	TRBJ2-6	TRBV28	few	CASSFSGIPVLTF	TGTGCCAGCAGTTTTAGCGGCATCCCCGTCCTGACTTTC
.	TRBJ2-7	TRBV7-2	.	CASSPSRDNHEQYF	TGTGCCAGCAGCCCCTCCCGGGACAACCACGAGCAGTACTTC
.	TRBJ2-5	TRBV4-3	few	CASSQDSKDPQYF	TGCGCCAGCAGCCAAGATTCTAAGGACCCCCAGTACTTC
.	TRBJ2-7	TRBV6-6	few	CASSYSTGRTYEQYF	TGTGCCAGCAGTTACTCAACAGGGAGGACCTACGAGCAGTACTTC
TRBD1	TRBJ2-6	TRBV5-4	few	CASSLGGTGSFSSGANVLTF	TGTGCCAGCAGCTTGGGGGGGACAGGGTCCTTTTCCTCTGGGGCCAACGTCCTGACTTTC
TRBD1	TRBJ1-5	TRBV6-6	.	CASSYAGGEPQHF	TGTGCCAGCAGTTACGCAGGGGGCGAGCCCCAGCATTTT
TRBD2	TRBJ2-7	TRBV7-9	.	CASSLQGLAGDPYEQYF	TGTGCCAGCAGCTTACAAGGACTAGCGGGGGATCCCTACGAGCAGTACTTC
.	TRBJ2-7	TRBV7-2	.	CASRPTRSVYEQYF	TGTGCCAGCAGACCAACGCGGTCGGTATACGAGCAGTACTTC